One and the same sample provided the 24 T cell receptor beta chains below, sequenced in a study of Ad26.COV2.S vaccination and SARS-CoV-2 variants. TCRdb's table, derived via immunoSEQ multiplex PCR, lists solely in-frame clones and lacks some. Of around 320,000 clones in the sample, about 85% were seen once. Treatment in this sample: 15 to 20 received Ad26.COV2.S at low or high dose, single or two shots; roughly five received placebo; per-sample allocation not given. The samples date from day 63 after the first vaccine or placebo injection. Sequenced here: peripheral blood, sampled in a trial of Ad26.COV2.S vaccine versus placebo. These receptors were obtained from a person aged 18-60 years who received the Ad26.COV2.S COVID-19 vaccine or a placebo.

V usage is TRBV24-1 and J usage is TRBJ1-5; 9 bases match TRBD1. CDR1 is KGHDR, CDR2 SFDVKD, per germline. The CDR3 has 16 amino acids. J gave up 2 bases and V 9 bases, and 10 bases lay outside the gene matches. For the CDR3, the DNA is TGTGCCACCGAATATACCCGGGACAGGGGCAATCAGCCCCAGCATTTT. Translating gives CATEYTRDRGNQPQHF.

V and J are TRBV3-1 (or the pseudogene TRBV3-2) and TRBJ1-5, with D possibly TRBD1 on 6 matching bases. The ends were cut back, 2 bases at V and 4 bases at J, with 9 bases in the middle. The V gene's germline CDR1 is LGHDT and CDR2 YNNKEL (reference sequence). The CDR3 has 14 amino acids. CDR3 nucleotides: TGTGCCAGCAGCCAATCGGACAGTAATCAGCCCCAGCATTTT. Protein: CASSQSDSNQPQHF.

The CDR3 bases are TGCGCCAGCAGCCAAGAGGGGACAGCCTTTGTGACCCAGTACTTC. Translated: CASSQEGTAFVTQYF. The chain couples TRBV4-1 to TRBJ2-5, with TRBD1 identical over 7 bases. V lost 0 bases to trimming and J lost 7 bases; unmatched junction nucleotides: 8. CDR3 size: 15 residues. Looked up from germline, CDR1 is MGHRA and CDR2 is YSYEKL.

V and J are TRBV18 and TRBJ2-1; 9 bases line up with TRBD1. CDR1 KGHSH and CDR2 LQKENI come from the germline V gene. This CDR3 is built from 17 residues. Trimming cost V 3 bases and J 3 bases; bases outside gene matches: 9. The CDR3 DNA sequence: TGTGCCAGCTCACCCTACACCGGGACAGGGAGCTACAATGAGCAGTTCTTC. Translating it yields CASSPYTGTGSYNEQFF.

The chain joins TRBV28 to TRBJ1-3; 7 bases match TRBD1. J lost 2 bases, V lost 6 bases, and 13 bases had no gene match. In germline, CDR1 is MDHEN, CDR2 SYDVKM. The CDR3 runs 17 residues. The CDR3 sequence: CASRQRGVQGAGNTIYF. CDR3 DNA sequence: TGTGCCAGCAGGCAGCGGGGAGTGCAGGGGGCTGGAAACACCATATATTTT.

This chain's CDR3 is CASSFGSSYNEQFF. DNA for the CDR3: TGTGCCAGCAGCTTTGGCAGCTCCTACAATGAGCAGTTCTTC. The chain recombines TRBV5-6 with TRBJ2-1; D is undetermined. The CDR3 has 14 amino acids. Germline loops: CDR1 SGHDT, CDR2 YYEEEE. The V end lost 2 bases, the J end lost 0 bases, and 6 bases lay between the germline ends.

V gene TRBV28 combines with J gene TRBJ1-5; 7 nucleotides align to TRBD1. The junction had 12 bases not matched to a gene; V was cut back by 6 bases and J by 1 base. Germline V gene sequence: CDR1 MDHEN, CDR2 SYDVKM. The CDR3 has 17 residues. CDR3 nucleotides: TGTGCCAGCAGCCTTCCGAAACAGGGGATGAGCAATCAGCCCCAGCATTTT. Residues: CASSLPKQGMSNQPQHF.

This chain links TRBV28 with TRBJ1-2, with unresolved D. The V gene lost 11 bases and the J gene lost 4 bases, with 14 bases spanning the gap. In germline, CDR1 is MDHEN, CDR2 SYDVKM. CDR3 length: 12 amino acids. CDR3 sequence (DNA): TGTGCCGCCCTTGGGAGTGGCTATGGCTACACCTTC. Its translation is CAALGSGYGYTF.

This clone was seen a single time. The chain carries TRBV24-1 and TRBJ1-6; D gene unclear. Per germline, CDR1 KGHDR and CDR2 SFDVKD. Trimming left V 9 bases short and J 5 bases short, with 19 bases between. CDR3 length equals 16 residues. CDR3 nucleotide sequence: TGTGCCACCCTTCGGTCCACCGTTGACGATAATTCACCCCTCCACTTT. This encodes CATLRSTVDDNSPLHF.

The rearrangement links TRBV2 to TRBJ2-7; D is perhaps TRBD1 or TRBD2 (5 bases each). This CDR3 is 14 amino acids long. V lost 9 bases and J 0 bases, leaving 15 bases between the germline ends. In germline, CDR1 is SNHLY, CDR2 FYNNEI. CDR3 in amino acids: CARGTVVHSYEQYF. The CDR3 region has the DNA TGTGCCAGGGGGACGGTGGTCCACTCCTACGAGCAGTACTTC.

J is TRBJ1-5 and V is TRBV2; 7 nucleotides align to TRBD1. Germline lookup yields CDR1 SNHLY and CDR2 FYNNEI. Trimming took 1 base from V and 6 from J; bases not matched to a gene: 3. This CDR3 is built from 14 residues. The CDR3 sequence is CASSEVRGPQPQHF. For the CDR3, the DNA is TGTGCCAGCAGTGAAGTTAGGGGGCCTCAGCCCCAGCATTTT.

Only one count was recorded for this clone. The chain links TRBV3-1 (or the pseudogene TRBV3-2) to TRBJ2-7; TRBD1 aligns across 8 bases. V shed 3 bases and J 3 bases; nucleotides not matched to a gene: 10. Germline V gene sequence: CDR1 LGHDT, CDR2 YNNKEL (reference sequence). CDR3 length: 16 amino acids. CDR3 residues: CASSHLRTGLDYEQYF. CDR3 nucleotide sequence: TGTGCCAGCAGCCACCTAAGGACAGGGCTGGACTACGAGCAGTACTTC.

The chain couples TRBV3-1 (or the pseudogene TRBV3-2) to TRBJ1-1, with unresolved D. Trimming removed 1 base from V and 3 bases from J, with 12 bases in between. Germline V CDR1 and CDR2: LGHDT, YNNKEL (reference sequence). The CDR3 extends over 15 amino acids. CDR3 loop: CASSQGHARDTEAFF. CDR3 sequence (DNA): TGTGCCAGCAGCCAAGGTCACGCAAGGGACACTGAAGCTTTCTTT.

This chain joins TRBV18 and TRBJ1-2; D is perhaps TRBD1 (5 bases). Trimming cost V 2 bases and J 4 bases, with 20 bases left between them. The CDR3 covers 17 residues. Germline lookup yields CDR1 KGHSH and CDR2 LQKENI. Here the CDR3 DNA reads TGTGCCAGCTCACCATGGCGGTCGGGGCTCCCTAGCTATGGCTACACCTTC. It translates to CASSPWRSGLPSYGYTF.

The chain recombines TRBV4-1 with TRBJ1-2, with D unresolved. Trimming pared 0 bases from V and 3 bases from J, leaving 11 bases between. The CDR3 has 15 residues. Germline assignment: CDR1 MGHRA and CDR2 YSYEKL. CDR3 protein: CASSQDPGVHYGYTF. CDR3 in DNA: TGCGCCAGCAGCCAAGATCCCGGGGTTCACTATGGCTACACCTTC.

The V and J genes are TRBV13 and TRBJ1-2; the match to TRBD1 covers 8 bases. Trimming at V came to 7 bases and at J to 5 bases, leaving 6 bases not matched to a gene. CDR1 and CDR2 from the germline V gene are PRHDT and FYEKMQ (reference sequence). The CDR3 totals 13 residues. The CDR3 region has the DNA TGTGCCAGCACCATCCAGGGGGCGTATGGCTACACCTTC. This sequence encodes CASTIQGAYGYTF.

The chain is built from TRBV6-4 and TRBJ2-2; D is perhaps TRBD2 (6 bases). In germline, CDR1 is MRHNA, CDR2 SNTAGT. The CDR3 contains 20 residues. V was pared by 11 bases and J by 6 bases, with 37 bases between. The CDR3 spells CASTGGVDIPGPPNAGELFF. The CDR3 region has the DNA TGTGCCTCCACAGGAGGGGTCGACATTCCGGGACCCCCAAACGCCGGGGAGCTGTTTTTT.

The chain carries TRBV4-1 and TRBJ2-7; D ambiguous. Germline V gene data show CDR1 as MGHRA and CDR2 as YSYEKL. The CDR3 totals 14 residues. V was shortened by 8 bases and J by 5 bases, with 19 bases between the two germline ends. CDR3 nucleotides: TGCGCCAGCCCGTTAGGTGGGCGCATGAACGAGCAGTACTTC. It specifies CASPLGGRMNEQYF.

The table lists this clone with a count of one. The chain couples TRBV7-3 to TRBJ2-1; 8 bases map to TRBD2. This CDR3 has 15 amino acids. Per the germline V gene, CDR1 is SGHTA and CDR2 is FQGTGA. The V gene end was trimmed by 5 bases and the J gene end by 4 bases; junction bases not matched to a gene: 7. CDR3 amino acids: CASSPSGTRYNEQFF. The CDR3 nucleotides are TGTGCCAGCAGCCCAAGCGGGACTAGATACAATGAGCAGTTCTTC.

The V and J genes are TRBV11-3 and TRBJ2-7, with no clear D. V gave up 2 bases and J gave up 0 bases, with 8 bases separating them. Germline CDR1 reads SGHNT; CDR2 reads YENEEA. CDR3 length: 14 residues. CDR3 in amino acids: CASSLSPTSYEQYF. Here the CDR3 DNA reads TGTGCCAGCAGCTTATCTCCCACCTCCTACGAGCAGTACTTC.

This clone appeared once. CDR3 DNA sequence: TGTGCCAGCAGCCCAGGGGGACTAGCGGGCTACGAGCAGTACTTC. As protein: CASSPGGLAGYEQYF. The genes are TRBV9 and TRBJ2-7, with 12 bases lining up with TRBD2. This CDR3 contains 15 residues. Germline V gives CDR1 SGDLS, CDR2 YYNGEE. Trimming at V came to 4 bases and at J to 3 bases, leaving 5 bases not matched to a gene.

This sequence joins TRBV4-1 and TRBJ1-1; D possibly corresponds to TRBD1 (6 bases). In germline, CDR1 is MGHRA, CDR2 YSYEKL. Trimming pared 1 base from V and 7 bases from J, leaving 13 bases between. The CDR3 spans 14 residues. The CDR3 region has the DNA TGCGCCAGCAGCCAAGCCGGGGGCTCGGGTGAAGCTTTCTTT. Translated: CASSQAGGSGEAFF.

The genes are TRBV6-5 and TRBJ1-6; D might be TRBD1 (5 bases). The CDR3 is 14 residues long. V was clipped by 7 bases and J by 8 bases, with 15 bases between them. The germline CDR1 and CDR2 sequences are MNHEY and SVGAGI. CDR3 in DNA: TGTGCCAGCACCGAGGGGCAGCCACATTCACCCCTCCACTTT. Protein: CASTEGQPHSPLHF.

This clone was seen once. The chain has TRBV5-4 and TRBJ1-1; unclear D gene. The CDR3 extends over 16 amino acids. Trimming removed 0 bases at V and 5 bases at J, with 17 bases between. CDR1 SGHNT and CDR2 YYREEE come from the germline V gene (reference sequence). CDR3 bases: TGTGCCAGCAGCTTGGGACCTGTGGCGGGTGGAACTGAAGCTTTCTTT. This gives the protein CASSLGPVAGGTEAFF. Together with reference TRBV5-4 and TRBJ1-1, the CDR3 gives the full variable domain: ETGVTQSPTHLIKTRGQQVTLRCSSQSGHNTVSWYQQALGQGPQFIFQYYREEENGRGNFPPRFSGLQFPNYSSELNVNALELDDSALYLCASSLGPVAGGTEAFFGQGTRLTVV.